This T cell receptor (beta chain) was captured in a study of read filtering for tumor transcriptome and immune sequencing. Overall study: Mean patient age was roughly 66 years, range roughly 40 to 85; over 16 male, 14 female.

This clonotype has a count of ten or more. Its target is not known. Study results and limitations: About four fifths of IR-seq clonotypes had a single read, yet these held about 3.5% of reads.

At the time of active disease, bone marrow was collected from every patient. The CDR3 runs to 12 residues. Germline loops: CDR1 DFQATT, CDR2 SNEGSKA (reference sequence). The library was built from 400 ng RNA with molecular barcoded adaptors for alpha/delta and beta/gamma chains. A single record per CDR3 protein comes from TCRdb applying MiXCR to the reads. Found here are fewer than 35,000 distinct CDR3 sequences, roughly 20% of them singletons; the top ten hold 16%. The TCR was taken from a donor aged 40 or over with multiple myeloma. The sequenced sample consisted of a population of CD138-negative cells sorted from bone marrow. The rearrangement joins TRBV20-1 to TRBJ1-1; D call uncertain. The CDR3 nucleotides read TGCAGGCAGGTTTCAGGAAACACTGAAGCTTTCTTT. Translated, it gives CRQVSGNTEAFF.